This passage covers 30 T cell receptor beta chains from one sample sequenced in a study of regulatory T cells in long-lasting Graves disease. With iRepertoire HTBI primers and Arm-PCR of CDR3 regions, TCR beta libraries were built. One entry per CDR3 protein, called by TCRdb with MiXCR from the multiplex PCR reads. Among hundreds of thousands of distinct CDR3 sequences listed, around 12% were seen once. Time point defined: newly diagnosed GD, antithyroid drugs for less than 3 months. PBMCs were the source of the RNA used for TCR sequencing. These data were also filed under a second study, of T cells in Graves' hyperthyroidism and ophthalmopathy.

The source material was peripheral blood mononuclear cells (PBMCs), sampled at new diagnosis, from a patient treated with antithyroid drugs. Receptor source: a woman in her thirties with Graves disease.

This clonotype has just a few counts. One end of the junction fails to match germline, which may point to a read error. This chain joins TRBV15 and TRBJ2-7, with 15 positions matching TRBD2. This CDR3 region has 21 residues. Germline CDR1 is LNHNV and CDR2 is YYDKDF (reference sequence). Here the CDR3 reads CTTSASSLGLAGGESSYEQYF. In nucleotides, the CDR3 is TGTACCACCAGCGCCAGCAGCTTGGGACTAGCGGGAGGCGAAAGCTCCTACGAGCAGTACTTC.

This clonotype was detected many times. The V and J genes are TRBV7-9 and TRBJ1-5, with a weak D call TRBD1 (6 bases). The CDR3 has 14 amino acids. V was cut by 5 bases and J by 3 bases, with 11 bases left in between. Germline lookup yields CDR1 SEHNR and CDR2 FQNEAQ (reference sequence). The DNA of the CDR3 is TGTGCCAGCAGCATTCCAGGGGCCAATCAGCCCCAGCATTTT. Protein product: CASSIPGANQPQHF.

A word on this clonotype: This may arise from a read error, as a much more abundant clone is one base away. The gene calls are TRBV30 and TRBJ1-4; D perhaps matches TRBD1 (6 bases). CDR3 size: 14 residues. Looked up from germline, CDR1 is GTSNPN and CDR2 is SVGIG (reference sequence). The CDR3: CAWSRDKYNEKLCF. The CDR3 nucleotides are TGTGCCTGGAGTCGGGACAAGTATAATGAAAAACTGTGTTTT.

There are many counts of this clonotype. The chain couples TRBV19 to TRBJ2-7, with 7 bases that match TRBD1. CDR3 length equals 13 residues. J gave up 0 bases and V 8 bases, and 4 bases lay outside the gene matches. Germline V lookup: CDR1 LNHDA, CDR2 SQIVND (reference sequence). CDR3 sequence reads: CASRDSISYEQYF. CDR3 bases: TGTGCCAGTCGGGACAGTATCTCCTACGAGCAGTACTTC.

In regard to this clonotype: This could be a read error, since a much larger clone is one nucleotide away. This CDR3 fails to terminate in the conserved phenylalanine or tryptophan, so it likely reflects a read error. The chain uses TRBV4-1 and TRBJ1-2, with no clear D. Germline values: CDR1 MGHRA, CDR2 YSYEKL. V dropped 1 base and J dropped 8 bases, with 14 bases sitting between them. This CDR3 is built from 14 residues. CDR3 coding DNA: TGCGCCAGCAGCCAAGTCTTGCAGACGGGCGGCTACACCTTA. It translates to CASSQVLQTGGYTL.

As to this clonotype: A read error is possible here, since a much larger clone lies one base away. This sequence joins TRBV7-6 and TRBJ2-7, with D perhaps given as TRBD1 or TRBD2 (5 bases each). The CDR3 contains 15 residues. From germline, CDR1 is SGHVS and CDR2 FNYEAQ. As DNA, the CDR3 is TGTGCCAGCAGCTTAGCTGGGGGTAGCTCCTACGAGCACTACTTC. Translation: CASSLAGGSSYEHYF.

V is TRBV10-3 and J is TRBJ2-1, with D tentatively TRBD2 (6 bases). Germline loops: CDR1 ENHRY, CDR2 SYGVKD. Trimming stripped 0 bases from V and 4 bases from J, with 7 bases between. This CDR3 contains 14 residues. CDR3 protein: CAISESGTYNEQFF. The CDR3 DNA is TGTGCCATCAGTGAGTCGGGGACTTACAATGAGCAGTTCTTC.

Regarding this clonotype: The junction departs from the called germline gene at one end, perhaps through a read error. The chain uses TRBV4-1 and TRBJ2-7, with D uncertain. Looked up from germline, CDR1 is MGHRA and CDR2 is YSYEKL. This CDR3 is 13 amino acids long. This CDR3 is CASSNPPPYEQYF. The DNA for the CDR3 is TGTGCCAGCAGCAATCCACCCCCATACGAGCAGTACTTC.

This clonotype was counted ten times or more. The V call is TRBV12-3 or TRBV12-4, the J call TRBJ2-1; 8 bases line up with TRBD2. CDR3 length equals 16 residues. The trim removed 11 bases at V and 8 bases at J, leaving 20 bases unmatched. Written as DNA, the CDR3 is TGTGCCTCCGGACCCCCACCGGGACTAGGGATCTATGAGCAGTTCTTC. Its protein is CASGPPPGLGIYEQFF.

This clonotype has a count of ten or more. The rearrangement joins TRBV12-3 or TRBV12-4 to TRBJ2-3, with D tentatively TRBD2 (5 bases). This CDR3 comprises 13 residues. V was shortened by 5 bases and J by 9 bases, with 15 bases between the two germline ends. CDR3 nucleotides: TGTGCCAGCAGTCCAAGAGGGCAGGCCACGCAGTATTTT. This codes for CASSPRGQATQYF.

In this sample, this clonotype turned up many times. J is TRBJ2-2 and V is TRBV29-1; a weak D match, TRBD1 (6 bases). The ends were cut back, 6 bases at V and 0 bases at J, with 11 bases in the middle. CDR3 length equals 14 residues. Germline CDR1 reads SQVTM; CDR2 reads ANQGSEA. The CDR3: CSVGTNANTGELFF. Written as DNA, the CDR3 is TGCAGCGTCGGGACAAATGCGAACACCGGGGAGCTGTTTTTT.

This clonotype was detected ten times or more. The chain links TRBV10-3 to TRBJ2-3; 7 positions agree with TRBD2. The CDR3 length is 16 residues. V dropped 4 bases and J dropped 4; count of bases not matched to a gene: 11. In germline, CDR1 is ENHRY, CDR2 SYGVKD. The CDR3 region is CAISGDAGAKADTQYF. As DNA, the CDR3 is TGTGCCATCAGTGGAGATGCGGGAGCGAAGGCAGATACGCAGTATTTT.

This clonotype occurred many times. V and J are TRBV12-3 or TRBV12-4 and TRBJ2-7; D unresolved. Trimming removed 3 bases at V and 2 bases at J, with 14 bases between. This CDR3 comprises 15 residues. The DNA for the CDR3 is TGTGCCAGCAGTTTGGGCCCCAACCCGACCTACGAGCAGTACTTC. Translating gives CASSLGPNPTYEQYF.

This clonotype appeared a few times. The chain recombines TRBV28 with TRBJ1-1, with a possible D match to TRBD1 (6 bases). Trimming left V 11 bases short and J 5 bases short, with 27 bases between. The CDR3 spans 16 residues. Germline assignment: CDR1 MDHEN and CDR2 SYDVKM. The CDR3 DNA reads TGTGCCGTCGGGATCACAGGGATACGGCGAAAGACTGAAGCTTTCTTT. Translated: CAVGITGIRRKTEAFF.

In this sample, this clonotype turned up many times. The CDR3 here is CASSGVPSYEQYF. The CDR3 nucleotides are TGTGCCAGCAGCGGAGTACCCTCCTACGAGCAGTACTTC. The V and J genes are TRBV7-6 and TRBJ2-7; D unresolved. CDR3 size: 13 residues. The germline V and J ends were trimmed by 5 bases and 0 bases, with 8 bases remaining between them. Germline V gene sequence: CDR1 SGHVS, CDR2 FNYEAQ.

With respect to this clonotype: With only one base between it and a far larger clone, this is likely a read error. This rearrangement joins TRBV2 to TRBJ2-1; perhaps D is TRBD1 or TRBD2 (5 bases each). V lost 2 bases and J 12 bases, leaving 11 bases between the germline ends. CDR3 length: 12 residues. Germline V gene lookup returns CDR1 SNHLY and CDR2 FYNNEI. CDR3: CASSERDLGQFF. CDR3 DNA: TGTGCCAGCAGTGAACGGGACCTCGGGCAGTTCTTC.

This clonotype appeared many times. V and J are TRBV12-3 or TRBV12-4 and TRBJ1-1, with 8 bases lining up with TRBD1. This CDR3 is 14 amino acids long. Trimming took 6 bases from V and 2 from J; bases not matched to a gene: 5. The DNA of the CDR3 is TGTGCCAGCAGATTACAGGGGGGAAACACTGAAGCTTTCTTT. Its translation: CASRLQGGNTEAFF.

The V and J genes are TRBV2 and TRBJ2-1, with D possibly called TRBD1 or TRBD2 (5 bases each). CDR1 is SNHLY and CDR2 is FYNNEI in the germline V gene. The V end lost 8 bases, the J end lost 4 bases, and 12 bases lay between the germline ends. The CDR3 has 13 amino acids. DNA of the CDR3: TGTGCCAGCTTCGGGGCCAAATACAATGAGCAGTTCTTC. It encodes CASFGAKYNEQFF.

This clonotype showed up many times. This chain connects TRBV11-2 to TRBJ2-7, with 9 bases aligning to TRBD2. Per germline, CDR1 SGHAT and CDR2 FQNNGV. Losses at the gene ends were 5 bases for V and 5 bases for J; bases not matched to a gene: 16. The CDR3 extends over 17 amino acids. The CDR3 DNA reads as TGTGCCAGCAGCAACCCTTGGTGGCGGGAGGGAAATAACGAGCAGTACTTC. Amino acid sequence: CASSNPWWREGNNEQYF.

This clonotype was counted at least ten times. The chain uses TRBV18 and TRBJ1-3; the match to TRBD1 covers 7 bases. The CDR3 is 14 amino acids. CDR1 KGHSH and CDR2 LQKENI come from the germline V gene. V lost 6 bases, J lost 4 bases, and 6 bases stayed unmatched. In nucleotides, the CDR3 is TGTGCCAGCTCGCAGGGACAGCAAGGAAACACCATATATTTT. Protein: CASSQGQQGNTIYF.

The CDR3 sequence: CASSIPTGLDTEAFF. CDR3 coding DNA: TGTGCCAGCAGCATCCCGACAGGGTTGGACACTGAAGCTTTCTTT. The chain couples TRBV7-9 to TRBJ1-1; 7 positions match TRBD1. CDR1 and CDR2 from the germline V gene are SEHNR and FQNEAQ (reference sequence). J gave up 3 bases and V 5 bases, and 9 bases lay outside the gene matches. The CDR3 covers 15 residues.

This clonotype was counted at least ten times. The CDR3 DNA follows: TGTGCCAGTGCACTAGCGGTGCAAGAGACCCAGTACTTC. Translating gives CASALAVQETQYF. V gene TRBV28 combines with J gene TRBJ2-5; 8 bases fit TRBD2. V lost 9 bases and J lost 2; bases outside the gene matches: 5. Per germline, CDR1 MDHEN and CDR2 SYDVKM. The CDR3 has 13 residues.

V is TRBV4-1 and J is TRBJ2-1; 8 bases match TRBD2. V dropped 10 bases and J dropped 5; count of bases not matched to a gene: 7. This CDR3 is 13 amino acids long. Germline-derived CDR1 and CDR2 are MGHRA and YSYEKL. The DNA of the CDR3 is TGCGCCACCGGGAGGGCTCACCACAATGAGCAGTTCTTC. Its protein product is CATGRAHHNEQFF.

This clonotype has at least ten counts. V usage is TRBV6-1 and J usage is TRBJ1-2; the match to TRBD1 covers 10 bases. The germline V gene encodes CDR1 MNHNS and CDR2 SASEGT. V trimming: 5 bases; J trimming: 6 bases; junction bases outside the gene matches: 9. CDR3 length: 15 amino acids. The DNA for the CDR3 is TGTGCCAGCAGTATAGAGGGACAGGGGACTCATGGCTACACCTTC. Its translation: CASSIEGQGTHGYTF.

This clonotype appeared many times. The chain combines TRBV28 with TRBJ2-5; possible D gene TRBD2, 7 bases. Germline V gives CDR1 MDHEN, CDR2 SYDVKM. The CDR3 covers 16 residues. The ends were cut back, 2 bases at V and 4 bases at J, with 17 bases in the middle. Here the CDR3 reads CASSLAWEGVGETQYF. CDR3 coding DNA: TGTGCCAGCAGTTTAGCTTGGGAGGGGGTTGGAGAGACCCAGTACTTC.

The table lists this clonotype with many counts. The rearrangement links TRBV11-2 to TRBJ1-1; TRBD1 agrees at 7 bases. In germline, CDR1 is SGHAT, CDR2 FQNNGV. J gave up 0 bases and V 6 bases, and 4 bases lay outside the gene matches. This CDR3 is built from 14 residues. The CDR3 region is CASSIGQVNTEAFF. CDR3 DNA sequence: TGTGCCAGCAGTATAGGACAGGTGAACACTGAAGCTTTCTTT.

This clonotype appeared many times. This chain connects TRBV14 to TRBJ1-1; D call uncertain. Germline V gives CDR1 SGHDN, CDR2 FVKESK. This CDR3 contains 14 residues. Trimming took off 4 bases at V and 4 bases at J, with 13 bases between the two ends. The CDR3 DNA is TGTGCCAGCAGCCTGGGTGCTTCTGGCACTGAAGCTTTCTTT. Translation: CASSLGASGTEAFF.

This clonotype was detected ten times or more. The chain carries TRBV29-1 and TRBJ1-5; tentative D call: TRBD1 (5 bases). V lost 7 bases, J lost 6 bases, and 16 bases lay in between. The CDR3 sequence is 13 residues long. Germline values: CDR1 SQVTM, CDR2 ANQGSEA. The CDR3 here is CSASPGAGQPQHF. CDR3 nucleotides: TGCAGCGCCAGCCCCGGGGCGGGTCAGCCCCAGCATTTT.

This clonotype was detected a few times. The chain is built from TRBV19 and TRBJ1-5; D call uncertain. The CDR3 length is 15 residues. Trimming pared 3 bases from V and 3 bases from J, leaving 12 bases between. The germline gives CDR1 LNHDA, CDR2 SQIVND (reference sequence). CDR3 sequence: CASSIWDLNNQPQHF. The CDR3 coding sequence is TGTGCCAGTAGTATTTGGGATTTAAACAATCAGCCCCAGCATTTT.

The table lists this clonotype with many counts. V usage is TRBV20-1 and J usage is TRBJ2-7; TRBD1 might be the D (5 bases). CDR1 and CDR2 from the germline V gene are DFQATT and SNEGSKA (reference sequence). The CDR3 consists of 13 residues. V lost 0 bases and J 2 bases, leaving 8 bases between the germline ends. CDR3 in amino acids: CSAREFRAYEQYF. In DNA form, the CDR3 reads TGCAGTGCTAGAGAATTCAGGGCCTACGAGCAGTACTTC.